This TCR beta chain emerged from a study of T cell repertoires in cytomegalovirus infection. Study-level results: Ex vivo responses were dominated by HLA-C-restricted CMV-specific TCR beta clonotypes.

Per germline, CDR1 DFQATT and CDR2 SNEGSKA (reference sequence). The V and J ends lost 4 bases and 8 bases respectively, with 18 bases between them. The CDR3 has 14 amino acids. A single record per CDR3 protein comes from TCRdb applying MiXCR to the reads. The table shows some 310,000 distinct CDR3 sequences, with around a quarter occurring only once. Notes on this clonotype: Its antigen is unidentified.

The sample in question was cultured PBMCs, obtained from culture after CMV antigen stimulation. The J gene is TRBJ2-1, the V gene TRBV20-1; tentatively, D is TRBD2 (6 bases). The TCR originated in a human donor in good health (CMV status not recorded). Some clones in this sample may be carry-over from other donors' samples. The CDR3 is CSATLANPLYEQFF. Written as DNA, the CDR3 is TGCAGTGCTACGCTAGCGAACCCCCTCTATGAGCAGTTCTTC.